This is a list of T cell receptor beta chains from one sample in a study of blood T cell repertoires in COVID-19. Here immunoSEQ multiplex PCR was the method, and the copy in TCRdb shows in-frame clones only, minus some. Of about 140,000 clones listed, about 82% are singletons. Sequenced material: peripheral blood. The receptors come from a woman aged 55-69 years with acute or convalescent COVID-19. The CDR3 runs from the conserved cysteine through the conserved F or W. The order of the fields is V gene, J gene, D gene, clone size, CDR3 protein, CDR3 DNA. D genes are given only for firm matches. Only part of the rows carry a size: once, few, many, or a class if the clone is expanded.

TRBV6-5	TRBJ1-2	-	few	CASSLYTGNYGYTF	TGTGCCAGCAGCTTATATACAGGGAACTATGGCTACACCTTC
TRBV6-5	TRBJ1-1	TRBD1	-	CASDRGHTEAFF	TGTGCCAGCGACAGGGGTCACACTGAAGCTTTCTTT
TRBV13	TRBJ1-1	TRBD1	-	CASSLSRTGGLGEAFF	TGTGCCAGCAGCCTATCGAGGACAGGGGGCTTAGGTGAAGCTTTCTTT
TRBV30	TRBJ1-5	TRBD1	-	CAWTGGSNQPQHF	TGTGCCTGGACAGGGGGTAGCAATCAGCCCCAGCATTTT
TRBV30	TRBJ1-5	-	-	CAWSVGGENQPQHF	TGTGCCTGGAGTGTAGGGGGGGAGAATCAGCCCCAGCATTTT
TRBV7-8	TRBJ1-1	TRBD1	-	CASSLDRGWTEAFF	TGTGCCAGCAGCTTAGACAGGGGGTGGACTGAAGCTTTCTTT
TRBV19	TRBJ2-7	-	-	CASSLRLGLGYYEQYF	TGTGCCAGTAGTCTAAGACTAGGTTTAGGCTACTACGAGCAGTACTTC
TRBV27	TRBJ2-2	TRBD2	-	CASAAGTSITGELFF	TGTGCCAGTGCGGCCGGGACTAGCATCACCGGGGAGCTGTTTTTT
TRBV19	TRBJ1-2	-	few	CASSIVGPSRGGYTF	TGTGCCAGTAGTATAGTCGGCCCCTCCCGGGGTGGCTACACCTTC
TRBV27	TRBJ2-7	-	-	CASSLSTGTLSYEQYF	TGTGCCAGCAGTTTATCGACAGGAACCCTCTCCTACGAGCAGTACTTC
TRBV25-1	TRBJ2-2	-	once	CATRKETGMVFF	TGTGCCACCCGAAAGGAGACGGGAATGGTGTTTTTT
TRBV7-9	TRBJ2-4	-	-	CASSFRGGGNIQYF	TGTGCCAGCAGCTTTAGGGGAGGTGGGAACATTCAGTACTTC
TRBV10-3	TRBJ2-5	TRBD1	-	CAISEPRTGGDQETQYF	TGTGCCATCAGTGAGCCTAGGACAGGGGGCGACCAAGAGACCCAGTACTTC
TRBV5-1	TRBJ1-5	-	-	CASSLGLQPGQPQHF	TGCGCCAGCAGCTTGGGACTTCAGCCCGGTCAGCCCCAGCATTTT
TRBV13	TRBJ2-1	TRBD2	-	CASSPERDYGYYNEQFF	TGTGCCAGCAGCCCTGAACGGGACTATGGTTATTACAATGAGCAGTTCTTC
TRBV30	TRBJ1-2	TRBD1	-	CAWSGIPTGIDTF	TGTGCCTGGAGTGGAATCCCGACAGGGATTGACACCTTC